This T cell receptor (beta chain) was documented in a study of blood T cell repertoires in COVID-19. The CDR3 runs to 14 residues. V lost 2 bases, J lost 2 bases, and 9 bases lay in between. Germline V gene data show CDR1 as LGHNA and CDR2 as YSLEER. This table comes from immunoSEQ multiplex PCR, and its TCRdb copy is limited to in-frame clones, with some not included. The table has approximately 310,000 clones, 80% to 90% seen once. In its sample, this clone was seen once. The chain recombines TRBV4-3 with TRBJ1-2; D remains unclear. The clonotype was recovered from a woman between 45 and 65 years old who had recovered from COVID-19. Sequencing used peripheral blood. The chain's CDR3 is CASSQLTGNYGYTF. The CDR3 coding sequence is TGCGCCAGCAGCCAACTAACGGGGAACTATGGCTACACCTTC.